The clone carrying this TCR gamma chain was found a few times. Its antigen is unknown. The receptor sequences were amplified from genomic DNA of peripheral blood mononuclear cells. Patients were reclassified by 2017 WHO criteria for T-LGLL or HSTCL. TCRdb processed the multiplex PCR reads again with the CATT caller. Of about 2,500 gamma-chain clones listed, around a fifth are singletons. The sample belongs to a study of gamma delta lymphoproliferative disorders and STAT genes. Background on the study: The EuroClonality-NGS protocol was used to prepare delta libraries.

Broader study findings: Delta repertoires did not separate groups, but patient gamma repertoires clustered apart.

The CDR3 spans 14 residues. With 8 bases clipped from V and 5 bases from J, the junction kept 13 bases outside the gene matches. The receptor was derived from a human donor with gamma-delta T-cell large granular lymphocyte leukemia. The rearrangement links TRGV10 to TRGJ1 or TRGJ2. Since TCRdb gives no J gene, matching the DNA to germline was used here to assign it. TRGV10 is an ORF; its function is uncertain. The sequenced material came from blood. The DNA of the CDR3 is TGTGCTGCGTGGGAATCCCCGGGGGATTATAAGAAACTCTTT. Encoded protein: CAAWESPGDYKKLF.